This TCR beta chain is drawn from a study of primary melanoma T cells and metastatic recurrence. In the study overall: Primary melanomas here were stage T2 to T4, over 1 mm thick.

Remarks on this clone: Antigen specificity is unknown.

In germline, CDR1 is GTSNPN, CDR2 SVGIG (reference sequence). The CDR3 runs 13 residues. J gave up 4 bases and V 8 bases, and 4 bases lay outside the gene matches. The method was immunoSEQ multiplex PCR; TCRdb's version includes in-frame clones alone and lacks a portion of them. Of roughly 540 clones in the sample, roughly 69% were seen once. Overall study findings and caveats: The authors suggested a successful antitumor T-cell response can exist in primary melanoma. A tumor T-cell fraction above 20% appeared protective.

The TCR comes from a human donor with melanoma. This chain links TRBV30 with TRBJ2-2; 10 positions agree with TRBD1. The sample comprised melanoma tumor tissue. CDR3 protein: CAGRDRGTGELFF. Here the CDR3 DNA reads TGTGCCGGGCGGGACAGGGGCACCGGGGAGCTGTTTTTT.